Presented here are 10 T cell receptor beta chains from one specimen sequenced in a study of blood T cell repertoires in COVID-19. TCRdb keeps only in-frame clones here, not all; method: immunoSEQ multiplex PCR. This sample has more than 100,000 clones, with about 81% found just once. Sequenced sample: peripheral blood. These receptors all stem from a woman older than 75 with acute or convalescent COVID-19.

V usage is TRBV5-4 and J usage is TRBJ2-7; maybe TRBD2 (5 bases). This CDR3 contains 14 residues. CDR1 and CDR2 from the germline V gene are SGHNT and YYREEE (reference sequence). The ends were cut back, 0 bases at V and 6 bases at J, with 13 bases in the middle. This CDR3 is CASSLGVGVSEQYF. The DNA of the CDR3 is TGTGCCAGCAGCTTGGGGGTGGGAGTATCCGAGCAGTACTTC.

This clone was seen just once. In DNA form, the CDR3 reads TGTGCCAGCAAGACTAGCGGGAAAACCACAGATACGCAGTATTTT. Residues: CASKTSGKTTDTQYF. The chain couples TRBV6-6 to TRBJ2-3, with 11 bases fitting TRBD2. The CDR3 length is 15 residues. CDR1 is MNHNY and CDR2 is SVGAGI in the germline V gene (reference sequence). The J segment lost 2 bases and the V segment lost 7 bases, leaving 5 bases of the junction unmatched.

CDR3 sequence (DNA): TGTGCCAGCAGTTCCGGACAGGGCTACACTGAAGCTTTCTTT. Its translation is CASSSGQGYTEAFF. V gene TRBV2 combines with J gene TRBJ1-1, with 8 bases matching TRBD1. The V segment lost 5 bases and the J segment 3 bases; nucleotides outside the gene matches: 5. CDR3 length: 14 amino acids. Germline V gene sequence: CDR1 SNHLY, CDR2 FYNNEI. Filled out from reference TRBV2 and TRBJ1-1, the complete variable domain reads EPEVTQTPSHQVTQMGQEVILRCVPISNHLYFYWYRQILGQKVEFLVSFYNNEISEKSEIFDDQFSVERPDGSNFTLKIRSTKLEDSAMYFCASSSGQGYTEAFFGQGTRLTVV.

Ten or more counts support this clone. The genes are TRBV5-1 and TRBJ2-2; the match to TRBD2 covers 13 bases. The CDR3 spans 17 residues. V was pared by 3 bases and J by 8 bases, with 10 bases of the junction left unmatched. Germline V lookup: CDR1 SGHRS, CDR2 YFSETQ. The CDR3 sequence: CASSWTSGSPNGGELFF. The CDR3 bases are TGCGCCAGCAGCTGGACTAGCGGGAGCCCGAACGGGGGGGAGCTGTTTTTT.

This sequence joins TRBV18 and TRBJ1-1; D might be TRBD1 (6 bases). Germline values: CDR1 KGHSH, CDR2 LQKENI. The ends were cut back, 6 bases at V and 2 bases at J, with 13 bases in the middle. This CDR3 spans 14 amino acids. The CDR3 loop reads CASSRDMKNTEAFF. For the CDR3, the DNA is TGTGCCAGCTCCCGGGACATGAAAAACACTGAAGCTTTCTTT.

This rearrangement joins TRBV3-1 (or the pseudogene TRBV3-2) to TRBJ2-5; 8 bases are a match to TRBD1. The CDR3 is 15 residues long. The junction had 6 bases not matched to a gene; V was cut back by 1 base and J by 5 bases. Germline lookup yields CDR1 LGHDT and CDR2 YNNKEL (reference sequence). CDR3 protein: CASSQAGQGGETQYF. The CDR3 nucleotides are TGTGCCAGCAGCCAAGCCGGACAGGGTGGGGAGACCCAGTACTTC.

This clone was seen a few times. The V and J genes are TRBV15 and TRBJ1-1; D is unresolved. Germline V lookup: CDR1 LNHNV, CDR2 YYDKDF (reference sequence). The V gene lost 0 bases and the J gene lost 5 bases, with 13 bases spanning the gap. This CDR3 has 15 residues. DNA of the CDR3: TGTGCCACCAGCAGAGATCTTGTTCTTTCGACTGAAGCTTTCTTT. Translating gives CATSRDLVLSTEAFF. Full variable domain (remainder filled in from reference TRBV15 and TRBJ1-1): DAMVIQNPRYQVTQFGKPVTLSCSQTLNHNVMYWYQQKSSQAPKLLFHYYDKDFNNEADTPDNFQSRRPNTSFCFLDIRSPGLGDTAMYLCATSRDLVLSTEAFFGQGTRLTVV.

The V gene is TRBV13, the J gene TRBJ2-2, with 8 bases that match TRBD1. The CDR3 totals 16 residues. V was pared by 4 bases and J by 4 bases, with 8 bases of the junction left unmatched. Germline CDR1 PRHDT, CDR2 FYEKMQ (reference sequence). Here the CDR3 reads CASSSRVTGVTGELFF. CDR3 in DNA: TGTGCCAGCAGCTCGAGGGTGACAGGGGTCACCGGGGAGCTGTTTTTT.

This chain connects TRBV19 to TRBJ1-1; no clear D. The germline V gene has CDR1 LNHDA and CDR2 SQIVND (reference sequence). The germline V and J ends were trimmed by 5 bases and 3 bases, with 13 bases remaining between them. CDR3 length: 14 amino acids. The CDR3: CASSHGVVDTEAFF. The CDR3 coding sequence is TGTGCCAGTAGTCACGGGGTTGTCGACACTGAAGCTTTCTTT.

The rearrangement links TRBV5-1 to TRBJ2-5, with a possible D match to TRBD1 (6 bases). CDR1 SGHRS and CDR2 YFSETQ come from the germline V gene. The CDR3 extends over 14 amino acids. Trimming removed 3 bases at V and 7 bases at J, with 16 bases between. The CDR3 DNA reads as TGCGCCAGCAGCTCCGGCCGGACCAGGGGGACCCAGTACTTC. This encodes CASSSGRTRGTQYF. The entire variable domain, with the rest obtained from reference TRBV5-1 and TRBJ2-5, is as follows: KAGVTQTPRYLIKTRGQQVTLSCSPISGHRSVSWYQQTPGQGLQFLFEYFSETQRNKGNFPGRFSGRQFSNSRSEMNVSTLELGDSALYLCASSSGRTRGTQYFGPGTRLLVL.